The next 8 T cell receptor beta chains were all read from a single sample in a study of blood T cell repertoires in COVID-19. Measured with immunoSEQ multiplex PCR; TCRdb has only the in-frame clones, and not every one. Of more than 200,000 clones in the sample, roughly 83% were seen once. Specimen: peripheral blood. These receptors all stem from a man at least 80 years old with acute or convalescent COVID-19.

The V and J genes are TRBV28 and TRBJ1-5; unclear D gene. CDR1 MDHEN and CDR2 SYDVKM come from the germline V gene. The CDR3 spans 12 residues. The V gene lost 5 bases and the J gene lost 7 bases, with 9 bases spanning the gap. CDR3 amino acids: CASSGLKQPQHF. CDR3 bases: TGTGCCAGCAGTGGGCTGAAACAGCCCCAGCATTTT.

This chain uses TRBV28 with TRBJ1-1; 8 nucleotides align to TRBD1. Germline assignment: CDR1 MDHEN and CDR2 SYDVKM. CDR3 size: 15 residues. V shed 2 bases and J 5 bases; nucleotides not matched to a gene: 7. The CDR3 nucleotides are TGTGCCAGCAGTTTAGTGCACAGGGGGGCTACTGAAGCTTTCTTT. Protein: CASSLVHRGATEAFF.

V and J are TRBV30 and TRBJ2-7; perhaps TRBD1 as D (6 bases). The ends were cut back, 0 bases at V and 6 bases at J, with 9 bases in the middle. Germline values: CDR1 GTSNPN, CDR2 SVGIG (reference sequence). This CDR3 is 12 amino acids long. The CDR3 sequence: CAWSVWGREQYF. For the CDR3, the DNA is TGTGCCTGGAGTGTGTGGGGGCGCGAGCAGTACTTC.

This chain connects TRBV18 to TRBJ1-4; D possibly corresponds to TRBD1 (5 bases). The CDR3 has 16 residues. The V gene's germline CDR1 is KGHSH and CDR2 LQKENI. The V and J ends lost 0 bases and 7 bases respectively, with 15 bases between them. CDR3 in amino acids: CASSPPTGGVGEKLFF. CDR3 DNA sequence: TGTGCCAGCTCACCACCGACTGGGGGGGTCGGTGAAAAACTGTTTTTT.

The V and J genes are TRBV30 and TRBJ2-7; 10 bases map to TRBD1. Germline values: CDR1 GTSNPN, CDR2 SVGIG (reference sequence). V was clipped by 0 bases and J by 7 bases; unmatched bases: 9. This CDR3 has 15 residues. CDR3 region: CAWSVHGTGAGEQYF. CDR3 DNA: TGTGCCTGGAGTGTACACGGGACAGGGGCCGGGGAGCAGTACTTC.

V is TRBV10-3 and J is TRBJ2-7; D possibly corresponds to TRBD1 (5 bases). Germline V gene sequence: CDR1 ENHRY, CDR2 SYGVKD. Trimming cost V 10 bases and J 0 bases, with 22 bases left between them. This CDR3 has 16 amino acids. CDR3: CATDTNVGQSSYEQYF. As DNA, the CDR3 is TGTGCCACAGATACCAACGTGGGGCAGAGCTCCTACGAGCAGTACTTC.

The V gene is TRBV6-5, the J gene TRBJ1-6; no definite D call. Trimming took 0 bases from V and 12 from J, leaving 15 bases between them. The CDR3 totals 15 residues. Per the germline V gene, CDR1 is MNHEY and CDR2 is SVGAGI. Here the CDR3 DNA reads TGTGCCAGCAGTTACTCCCGTATACGGGAAAAACCCCTCCACTTT. Its translation: CASSYSRIREKPLHF.

In its sample, this clone was seen a few times. V gene TRBV3-1 (or the pseudogene TRBV3-2) combines with J gene TRBJ2-1; possible D gene TRBD2, 5 bases. The V end was cut by 1 base, the J end by 1 base, with 17 bases between. Germline-derived CDR1 and CDR2 are LGHDT and YNNKEL (reference sequence). The CDR3 has 18 amino acids. The CDR3: CASSQVRRSLGSYNEQFF. As DNA, the CDR3 is TGTGCCAGCAGCCAAGTTAGGAGGAGTTTGGGTTCCTACAATGAGCAGTTCTTC.